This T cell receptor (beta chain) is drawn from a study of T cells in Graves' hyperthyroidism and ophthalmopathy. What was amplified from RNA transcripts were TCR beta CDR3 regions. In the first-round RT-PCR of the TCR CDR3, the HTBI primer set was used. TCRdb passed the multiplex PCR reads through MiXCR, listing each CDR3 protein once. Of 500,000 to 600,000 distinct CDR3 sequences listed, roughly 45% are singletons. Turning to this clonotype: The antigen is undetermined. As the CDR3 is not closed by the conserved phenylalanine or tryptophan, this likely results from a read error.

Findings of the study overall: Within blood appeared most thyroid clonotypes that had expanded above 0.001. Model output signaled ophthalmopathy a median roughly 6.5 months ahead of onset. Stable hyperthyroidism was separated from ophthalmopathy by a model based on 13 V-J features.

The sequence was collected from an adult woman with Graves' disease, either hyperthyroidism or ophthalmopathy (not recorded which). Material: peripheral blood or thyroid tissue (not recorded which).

The CDR3 nucleotides read TGTGCCAGCAGCTTTAAAAGTGGGACAGCGAACACTGAAGCTTTCCTT. This sequence encodes CASSFKSGTANTEAFL. The rearrangement joins TRBV28 to TRBJ1-1, with 7 bases identical to TRBD1. The trim removed 6 bases at V and 1 base at J, leaving 11 bases unmatched. The CDR3 totals 16 residues. Germline V gene data show CDR1 as MDHEN and CDR2 as SYDVKM.